Included here is one TCR beta chain sequence, with context. Some clones are missing from TCRdb's copy, which holds only in-frame ones; the method was immunoSEQ multiplex PCR. This sample has 74,000 or so clones, with around 90% found just once. The data were obtained in a study of technical replicates of blood from several donors. CDR3 length: 14 residues. Germline CDR1 and CDR2: SEHNR and FQNEAQ (reference sequence). The V gene end was trimmed by 5 bases and the J gene end by 7 bases; junction bases not matched to a gene: 10. This clonotype originated in a human donor in good health. Source material: T cells isolated from PBMCs. The chain recombines TRBV7-9 with TRBJ2-7, with 8 nucleotides matching TRBD2. CDR3 nucleotide sequence: TGTGCCAGCAGCCTTACGACTAGCGCCGATGAGCAGTACTTC. This encodes CASSLTTSADEQYF.